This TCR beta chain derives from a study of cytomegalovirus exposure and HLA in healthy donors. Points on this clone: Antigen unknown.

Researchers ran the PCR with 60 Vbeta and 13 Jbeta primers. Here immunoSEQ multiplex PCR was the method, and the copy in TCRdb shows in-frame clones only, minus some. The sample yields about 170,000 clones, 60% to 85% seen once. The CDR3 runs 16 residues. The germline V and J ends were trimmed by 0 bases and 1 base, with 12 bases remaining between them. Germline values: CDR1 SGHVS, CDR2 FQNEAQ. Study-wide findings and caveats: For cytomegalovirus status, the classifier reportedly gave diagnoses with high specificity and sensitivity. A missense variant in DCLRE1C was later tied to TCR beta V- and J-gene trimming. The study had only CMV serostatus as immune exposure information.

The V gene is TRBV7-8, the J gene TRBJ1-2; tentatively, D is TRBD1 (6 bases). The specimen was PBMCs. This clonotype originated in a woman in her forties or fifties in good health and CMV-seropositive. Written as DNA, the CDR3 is TGTGCCAGCAGCTTAGCGGGGGCAGCCAATAACTATGGCTACACCTTC. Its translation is CASSLAGAANNYGYTF.